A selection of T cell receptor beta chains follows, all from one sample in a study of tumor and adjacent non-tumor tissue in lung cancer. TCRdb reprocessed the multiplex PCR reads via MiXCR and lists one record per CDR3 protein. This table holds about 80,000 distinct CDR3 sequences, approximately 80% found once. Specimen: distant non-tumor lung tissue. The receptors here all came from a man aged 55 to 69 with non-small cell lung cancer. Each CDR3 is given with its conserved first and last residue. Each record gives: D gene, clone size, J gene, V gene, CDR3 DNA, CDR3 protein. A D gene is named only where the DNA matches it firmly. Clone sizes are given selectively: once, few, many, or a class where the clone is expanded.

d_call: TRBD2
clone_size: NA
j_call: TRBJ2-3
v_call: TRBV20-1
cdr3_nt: TGCAGTGAAACGGACAGCGGGGGGGTCAGTTTATCAGATACGCAGTATTTT
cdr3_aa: CSETDSGGVSLSDTQYF

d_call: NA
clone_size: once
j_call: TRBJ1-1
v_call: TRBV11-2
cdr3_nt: TGTATCAGCAGCTTTGTCGGGATGGGCACTGAAGCTTTCTTT
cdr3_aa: CISSFVGMGTEAFF

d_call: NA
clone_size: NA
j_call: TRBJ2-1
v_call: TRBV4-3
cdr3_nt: TGCGTCAGCAGCCAAGATCGAGTACAAACCTACATTGAGCAGTTCTTC
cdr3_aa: CVSSQDRVQTYIEQFF

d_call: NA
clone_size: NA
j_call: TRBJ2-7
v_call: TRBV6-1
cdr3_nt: TGTGCCAGTAGTGGTGAGGGGTCCGATTCCTACGAGCAGTACTTC
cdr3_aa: CASSGEGSDSYEQYF

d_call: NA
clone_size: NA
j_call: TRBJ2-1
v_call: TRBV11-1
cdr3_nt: TGTGCCAGCAGCTCCCCTAGTGGGGGGATGAGTGAGCAGTTCTTC
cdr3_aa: CASSSPSGGMSEQFF

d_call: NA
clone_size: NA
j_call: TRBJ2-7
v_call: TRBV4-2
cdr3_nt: TGTGCCAGCAGCCAAGATAGAGGCTTCCCCCCCCACGGACAGTACTTC
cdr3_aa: CASSQDRGFPPHGQYF

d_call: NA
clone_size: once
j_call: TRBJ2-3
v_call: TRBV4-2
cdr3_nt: TGTGCCAGCAGCCCTCCTAGCTGGGGCCAAACAGATACTCAGTATTTT
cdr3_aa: CASSPPSWGQTDTQYF

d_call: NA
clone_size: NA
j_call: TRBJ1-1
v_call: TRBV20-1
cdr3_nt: TGCAGTACACAGATAGAGGGTCGGAACACTGAAGCTTTCTTT
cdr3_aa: CSTQIEGRNTEAFF

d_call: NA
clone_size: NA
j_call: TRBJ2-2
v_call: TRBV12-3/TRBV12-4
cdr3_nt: TGTGCCAACCCTCCCGGAGGCAACACCGGGGAGCTGTTTTTC
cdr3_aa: CANPPGGNTGELFF

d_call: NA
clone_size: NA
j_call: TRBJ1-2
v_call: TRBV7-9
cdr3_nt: TGTGCCAGCAGCTTAATCGGGGACTCCTATGGCTACACCTTC
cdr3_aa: CASSLIGDSYGYTF

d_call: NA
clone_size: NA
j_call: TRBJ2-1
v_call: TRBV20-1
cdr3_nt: TGCAGTGCAACAGGGTTCGATGATCAGTTATTC
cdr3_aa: CSATGFDDQLF

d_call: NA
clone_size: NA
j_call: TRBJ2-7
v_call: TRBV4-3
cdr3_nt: TGCGCCAGCAGTCAAGGGATTAGCTACTCCTACGAGCAGTACTTC
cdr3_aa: CASSQGISYSYEQYF

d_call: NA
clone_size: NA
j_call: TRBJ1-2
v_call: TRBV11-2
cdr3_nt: TGTGCCAGCAGTTTAATGATGTGGAATTATTATGGCTACACCTTC
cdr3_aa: CASSLMMWNYYGYTF

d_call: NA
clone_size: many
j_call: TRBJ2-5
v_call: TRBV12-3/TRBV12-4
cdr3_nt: TGTGCCAGCAGTATCCCAGACAGCCAGGAGACCCAGTACTTC
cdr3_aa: CASSIPDSQETQYF